The 25 T cell receptor beta chains given below trace back to one sample, sequenced in a study of T cell responses to AZD1222 COVID-19 vaccine. Measured with immunoSEQ multiplex PCR; TCRdb has only the in-frame clones, and not every one. This sample's table has about 140,000 clones. The sample taken for sequencing was peripheral blood. These receptors were collected from an adult in good health.

The CDR3 region has the DNA TGTGCCAGTAGTAGGGGGGGCCTTAGGACAGTATACGGCAATGAGCAGTTCTTC. Its translation: CASSRGGLRTVYGNEQFF. V and J are TRBV19 and TRBJ2-1, with D possibly TRBD2 on 7 matching bases. The V and J ends lost 4 bases and 6 bases respectively, with 25 bases between them. The germline V gene has CDR1 LNHDA and CDR2 SQIVND (reference sequence). CDR3 length equals 18 residues. Variable domain in full (rest from reference TRBV19 and TRBJ2-1): DGGITQSPKYLFRKEGQNVTLSCEQNLNHDAMYWYRQDPGQGLRLIYYSQIVNDFQKGDIAEGYSVSREKKESFPLTVTSAQKNPTAFYLCASSRGGLRTVYGNEQFFGPGTRLTVL.

The rearrangement uses TRBV5-5 and TRBJ1-4, with D maybe TRBD1 (5 bases). V was cut by 0 bases and J by 11 bases, with 14 bases left in between. In germline, CDR1 is SGHKS, CDR2 YYEKEE (reference sequence). There are 14 residues in the CDR3. The CDR3: CASSLELEGRKLFF. The CDR3 DNA is TGTGCCAGCAGCTTGGAGTTGGAGGGGAGGAAACTGTTTTTT.

J is TRBJ2-3 and V is TRBV4-1, with D perhaps given as TRBD1 or TRBD2 (6 bases each). Deletions cut 11 bases from V and 0 bases from J, with 18 bases between. Germline V CDR1 and CDR2: MGHRA, YSYEKL. The CDR3 spans 15 residues. The CDR3 DNA reads TGCGCCGCCGGTTTTGGGGGGCTTAGCACAGATACGCAGTATTTT. It yields the protein CAAGFGGLSTDTQYF.

The rearrangement joins TRBV19 to TRBJ2-5, with a possible D match to TRBD2 (7 bases). The CDR3 runs to 14 residues. From germline, CDR1 is LNHDA and CDR2 SQIVND (reference sequence). Trimming left V 2 bases short and J 6 bases short, with 13 bases between. In DNA, the CDR3 is TGTGCCAGTAGTATAATGGGGGGGGCCCAGACCCAGTACTTC. Translated: CASSIMGGAQTQYF.

The V and J genes are TRBV6-5 and TRBJ2-5; 7 bases fit TRBD2. V gave up 5 bases and J gave up 3 bases; unmatched junction bases: 9. The CDR3 runs 15 residues. In germline, CDR1 is MNHEY, CDR2 SVGAGI. Written as DNA, the CDR3 is TGTGCCAGCAGTCGGAGGCGGGGGACCGAAGAGACCCAGTACTTC. This gives the protein CASSRRRGTEETQYF.

The chain combines TRBV7-9 with TRBJ2-6; D might be TRBD1 or TRBD2, each matching 5 bases. This CDR3 has 18 residues. The V gene's germline CDR1 is SEHNR and CDR2 FQNEAQ (reference sequence). V was shortened by 1 base and J by 0 bases, with 13 bases between the two germline ends. The CDR3 sequence: CASSLVPGTYSGANVLTF. For the CDR3, the DNA is TGTGCCAGCAGCTTAGTTCCAGGGACCTACTCTGGGGCCAACGTCCTGACTTTC. Drawing the rest from reference TRBV7-9 and TRBJ2-6, the complete variable domain is DTGVSQNPRHKITKRGQNVTFRCDPISEHNRLYWYRQTLGQGPEFLTYFQNEAQLEKSRLLSDRFSAERPKGSFSTLEIQRTEQGDSAMYLCASSLVPGTYSGANVLTFGAGSRLTVL.

This chain uses TRBV6-5 with TRBJ2-7, with TRBD1 as a possible D gene (5 bases). Germline CDR1 MNHEY, CDR2 SVGAGI. The V end lost 8 bases, the J end lost 4 bases, and 21 bases lay between the germline ends. The CDR3 has 15 residues. CDR3 amino acids: CASSPVGPGNYEQYF. In nucleotides, the CDR3 is TGTGCCAGCTCCCCCGTGGGGCCCGGTAATTACGAGCAGTACTTC.

The chain links TRBV9 to TRBJ2-2; no clear D. Trimming cost V 3 bases and J 6 bases, with 12 bases left between them. Per the germline V gene, CDR1 is SGDLS and CDR2 is YYNGEE. This CDR3 contains 14 residues. Here the CDR3 DNA reads TGTGCCAGCAGCGCGACTCCGAGGCCCGGGGAGCTGTTTTTT. Translation: CASSATPRPGELFF.

V usage is TRBV6-5 and J usage is TRBJ1-1; D remains ambiguous. This CDR3 region has 12 residues. The V end lost 8 bases, the J end lost 1 base, and 8 bases lay between the germline ends. Germline V gene data show CDR1 as MNHEY and CDR2 as SVGAGI. In nucleotides, the CDR3 is TGTGCCAGCGGCCGCGGGAACACTGAAGCTTTCTTT. Protein sequence: CASGRGNTEAFF.

V usage is TRBV28 and J usage is TRBJ1-1; the D is unclear. Trimming stripped 7 bases from V and 1 base from J, with 7 bases between. The CDR3 has 12 amino acids. Germline-derived CDR1 and CDR2 are MDHEN and SYDVKM. The CDR3 DNA sequence: TGTGCCAGCAAATGGACGAACACTGAAGCTTTCTTT. It encodes CASKWTNTEAFF.

The J gene is TRBJ2-7, the V gene TRBV5-1; TRBD1 matches at 9 bases. The J segment lost 5 bases and the V segment lost 0 bases, leaving 12 bases of the junction unmatched. The V gene's germline CDR1 is SGHRS and CDR2 YFSETQ. This CDR3 region has 17 residues. DNA of the CDR3: TGCGCCAGCAGCTTGGTTCCTACAGGGGGCCTCGAGGACGAGCAGTACTTC. The encoded protein is CASSLVPTGGLEDEQYF. Complete variable domain (other parts from reference TRBV5-1 and TRBJ2-7): KAGVTQTPRYLIKTRGQQVTLSCSPISGHRSVSWYQQTPGQGLQFLFEYFSETQRNKGNFPGRFSGRQFSNSRSEMNVSTLELGDSALYLCASSLVPTGGLEDEQYFGPGTRLTVT.

The chain has TRBV12-5 and TRBJ1-5; possibly TRBD1 for D (5 bases). CDR3 length equals 14 residues. CDR1 and CDR2 from the germline V gene are LGHNT and FRNRAP. Trimming took 2 bases from V and 4 from J, leaving 9 bases between them. The CDR3 nucleotides read TGTGCTAGTGGTTTGATGACAGAAAATCAGCCCCAGCATTTT. The encoded protein is CASGLMTENQPQHF.

This chain links TRBV7-3 with TRBJ2-1; 9 nucleotides line up with TRBD1. Germline V lookup: CDR1 SGHTA, CDR2 FQGTGA. V lost 5 bases and J lost 5; bases outside the gene matches: 7. The CDR3 is 15 amino acids. In DNA form, the CDR3 reads TGTGCCAGCAGCAAAGACAGGGGGAATAACAATGAGCAGTTCTTC. Translation gives CASSKDRGNNNEQFF.

This chain links TRBV5-1 with TRBJ2-1; possible D gene TRBD1, 5 bases. V shed 0 bases and J shed 3 bases, with 10 bases lying between them. The germline CDR1 and CDR2 sequences are SGHRS and YFSETQ. The CDR3 totals 15 residues. The chain's CDR3 is CASSLVPGNYNEQFF. The CDR3 DNA reads TGCGCCAGCAGCTTGGTGCCAGGGAACTACAATGAGCAGTTCTTC. Filled out from reference TRBV5-1 and TRBJ2-1, the complete variable domain reads KAGVTQTPRYLIKTRGQQVTLSCSPISGHRSVSWYQQTPGQGLQFLFEYFSETQRNKGNFPGRFSGRQFSNSRSEMNVSTLELGDSALYLCASSLVPGNYNEQFFGPGTRLTVL.

The J gene is TRBJ1-1, the V gene TRBV9; D gene uncertain. Trimming took 3 bases from V and 0 from J, leaving 18 bases between them. In germline, CDR1 is SGDLS, CDR2 YYNGEE. CDR3 length: 17 residues. The CDR3 protein is CASSATPRGPMNTEAFF. Written as DNA, the CDR3 is TGTGCCAGCAGCGCAACCCCCAGAGGCCCAATGAACACTGAAGCTTTCTTT.

The chain uses TRBV7-9 and TRBJ1-2; 7 bases agree with TRBD1. CDR1 and CDR2 (germline): SEHNR, FQNEAQ (reference sequence). The CDR3 contains 15 residues. The trim removed 0 bases at V and 4 bases at J, leaving 5 bases unmatched. CDR3 coding DNA: TGTGCCAGCAGCTTAGCGGGCGACAGGGCCTATGGCTACACCTTC. Its translation: CASSLAGDRAYGYTF. The full variable domain, with the rest looked up from reference TRBV7-9 and TRBJ1-2, is DTGVSQNPRHKITKRGQNVTFRCDPISEHNRLYWYRQTLGQGPEFLTYFQNEAQLEKSRLLSDRFSAERPKGSFSTLEIQRTEQGDSAMYLCASSLAGDRAYGYTFGSGTRLTVV.

V gene TRBV27 combines with J gene TRBJ2-7, with a possible D match to TRBD2 (7 bases). CDR1 is MNHEY and CDR2 is SMNVEV in the germline V gene (reference sequence). The CDR3 runs to 15 residues. The V end was cut by 2 bases, the J end by 5 bases, with 16 bases between. CDR3 amino acids: CASSLNMRGLNEQYF. Written as DNA, the CDR3 is TGTGCCAGCAGTTTAAATATGCGGGGGCTCAACGAGCAGTACTTC.

This chain joins TRBV6-5 and TRBJ1-1, with 9 bases fitting TRBD1. Germline CDR1 MNHEY, CDR2 SVGAGI. V gave up 6 bases and J gave up 2 bases; unmatched junction bases: 7. This CDR3 comprises 15 residues. The CDR3 coding sequence is TGTGCCAGCAGCTTCCCGGGACAGGGCAACACTGAAGCTTTCTTT. Its translation: CASSFPGQGNTEAFF.

This chain uses TRBV7-3 with TRBJ1-3; D is possibly TRBD1 (5 bases). V was cut by 5 bases and J by 8 bases, with 19 bases left in between. The CDR3 is 15 residues long. The germline CDR1 and CDR2 sequences are SGHTA and FQGTGA. CDR3 region: CASSLQAGSTDTIYF. For the CDR3, the DNA is TGTGCCAGCAGCCTACAGGCAGGGTCTACGGACACCATATATTTT.

The chain is built from TRBV28 and TRBJ1-5; D possibly corresponds to TRBD1 (5 bases). The length of the CDR3 is 13 residues. Deletions cut 7 bases from V and 8 bases from J, with 15 bases between. The germline CDR1 and CDR2 sequences are MDHEN and SYDVKM. In nucleotides, the CDR3 is TGTGCCAGCAACGGGGACCCCAGGAAGCCCCAGCATTTT. Translated: CASNGDPRKPQHF.

The J gene is TRBJ2-7, the V gene TRBV15, with a tentative D call TRBD1 (6 bases). The CDR3 has 14 residues. Between the trimmed V and J ends, which lost 0 bases and 5 bases, there was a span of 11 bases. Looked up from germline, CDR1 is LNHNV and CDR2 is YYDKDF (reference sequence). CDR3 nucleotide sequence: TGTGCCACCAGCAGAGACAGGGGTAAAGACGAGCAGTACTTC. Protein: CATSRDRGKDEQYF.

About this clone: This CDR3 is also generated by other DNA sequences in the sample. The gene calls are TRBV7-8 and TRBJ1-2; a weak D match, TRBD1 (6 bases). Germline V lookup: CDR1 SGHVS, CDR2 FQNEAQ. Trimming removed 1 base from V and 0 bases from J, with 12 bases in between. This CDR3 has 16 amino acids. As DNA, the CDR3 is TGTGCCAGCAGCTTAGGCCGCAGGGGTTCTAACTATGGCTACACCTTC. Translating it yields CASSLGRRGSNYGYTF.

CDR3 sequence reads: CASQDRGQETQYF. DNA for the CDR3: TGTGCCAGCCAAGACAGGGGGCAAGAGACCCAGTACTTC. The V gene is TRBV3-1 (or the pseudogene TRBV3-2), the J gene TRBJ2-5; 9 positions match TRBD1. The germline gives CDR1 LGHDT, CDR2 YNNKEL (reference sequence). V lost 8 bases, J lost 2 bases, and 3 bases stayed unmatched. CDR3 length: 13 amino acids.

The V gene is TRBV10-2, the J gene TRBJ2-5; 7 bases are shared with TRBD1. Germline V gives CDR1 WSHSY, CDR2 SAAADI. Losses at the gene ends were 6 bases for V and 1 base for J; bases not matched to a gene: 8. The CDR3 loop spans 15 amino acids. The CDR3: CASSDYGTVQETQYF. DNA for the CDR3: TGCGCCAGCAGCGATTATGGGACAGTCCAAGAGACCCAGTACTTC.

The chain couples TRBV3-1 (or the pseudogene TRBV3-2) to TRBJ1-4; D is unclear. The germline V gene encodes CDR1 LGHDT and CDR2 YNNKEL (reference sequence). The CDR3 consists of 17 residues. The ends were cut back, 4 bases at V and 5 bases at J, with 20 bases in the middle. The CDR3 here is CASSLNPLRRPNEKLFF. The CDR3 DNA reads as TGTGCCAGCAGCCTTAACCCACTACGGAGGCCGAATGAAAAACTGTTTTTT.